This passage covers 14 T cell receptor beta chains from one sample sequenced in a study of shared clonotypes between healthy human individuals. Clones were read by immunoSEQ multiplex PCR, and TCRdb kept only the in-frame ones, dropping some. This table has some 1 million clones, about 74% appearing once. The sequencing input was memory CD4+ T cells sorted from blood. This sample's subset: CD45RA-negative fraction. The receptors originated from a man aged 18-30 years in good health.

The rearrangement uses TRBV18 and TRBJ2-6; the D is unclear. CDR1 is KGHSH and CDR2 is LQKENI in the germline V gene. V gave up 5 bases and J gave up 0 bases, with 5 bases separating them. The CDR3 totals 14 residues. The CDR3: CASSSLSGANVLTF. The CDR3 region has the DNA TGTGCCAGCTCATCCCTCTCTGGGGCCAACGTCCTGACTTTC.

This chain connects TRBV5-4 to TRBJ1-1, with TRBD1 as a possible D gene (6 bases). CDR1 is SGHNT and CDR2 is YYREEE in the germline V gene (reference sequence). This CDR3 has 13 amino acids. Trimming shortened V by 4 bases and J by 8 bases, and 15 bases separated the two germline ends. CDR3 coding DNA: TGTGCCAGCAGCACAGTGGACAGCCCCGAAGCTTTCTTT. This sequence encodes CASSTVDSPEAFF.

The chain has TRBV6-5 and TRBJ2-7, with 10 bases lining up with TRBD1. The germline V gene encodes CDR1 MNHEY and CDR2 SVGAGI. This CDR3 region has 12 residues. J gave up 5 bases and V 10 bases, and 5 bases lay outside the gene matches. For the CDR3, the DNA is TGTGCCACGCGACAGGGGGCCCACGAGCAGTACTTC. It specifies CATRQGAHEQYF.

This chain links TRBV9 with TRBJ2-7, with D unresolved. The CDR3 length is 15 residues. V dropped 0 bases and J dropped 0 bases, with 10 bases sitting between them. Germline loops: CDR1 SGDLS, CDR2 YYNGEE. The CDR3 DNA is TGTGCCAGCAGCGTAGGAACAGACTCCTCCTACGAGCAGTACTTC. As protein: CASSVGTDSSYEQYF.

The chain combines TRBV6-5 with TRBJ1-1, with a tentative D call TRBD1 (5 bases). The CDR3 sequence is 15 residues long. Per germline, CDR1 MNHEY and CDR2 SVGAGI. Trimming removed 2 bases from V and 7 bases from J, with 17 bases in between. The CDR3: CASSYLTGGPHEAFF. The CDR3, as DNA: TGTGCCAGCAGTTACCTCACGGGGGGACCGCATGAAGCTTTCTTT.

The chain carries TRBV5-8 and TRBJ2-3, with 16 bases fitting TRBD2. V gave up 4 bases and J gave up 4 bases; unmatched junction bases: 3. This CDR3 spans 16 amino acids. Germline V gene sequence: CDR1 SGHTS, CDR2 YDEGEE. Here the CDR3 DNA reads TGTGCCAGCAGCAAGGGACTAGCGGGAGGGGCAGATACGCAGTATTTT. As protein: CASSKGLAGGADTQYF.

The gene calls are TRBV19 and TRBJ1-1; 7 bases map to TRBD1. Trimming removed 3 bases from V and 1 base from J; junction bases left unmatched: 5. The CDR3 consists of 15 residues. Germline CDR1 reads LNHDA; CDR2 reads SQIVND (reference sequence). For the CDR3, the DNA is TGTGCCAGTAGTATCAGGACAGGAAAGAACACTGAAGCTTTCTTT. Its translation is CASSIRTGKNTEAFF. The full variable domain, with the rest looked up from reference TRBV19 and TRBJ1-1, is DGGITQSPKYLFRKEGQNVTLSCEQNLNHDAMYWYRQDPGQGLRLIYYSQIVNDFQKGDIAEGYSVSREKKESFPLTVTSAQKNPTAFYLCASSIRTGKNTEAFFGQGTRLTVV.

The chain carries TRBV18 and TRBJ1-2, with no clear D. The V and J ends lost 3 bases and 13 bases respectively, with 12 bases between them. The CDR3 extends over 11 amino acids. CDR1 and CDR2 from the germline V gene are KGHSH and LQKENI. CDR3: CASSPGKRRTF. CDR3 nucleotides: TGTGCCAGCTCACCGGGCAAGAGACGCACCTTC.

This clone was observed once. The chain recombines TRBV7-2 with TRBJ1-3, with D hard to call. The CDR3 loop spans 13 amino acids. Germline V gene sequence: CDR1 SGHTA, CDR2 FQGNSA. Trimming took off 5 bases at V and 2 bases at J, with 7 bases between the two ends. Here the CDR3 reads CASSLLAGNTIYF. The CDR3 DNA reads as TGTGCCAGCAGCCTTTTGGCTGGAAACACCATATATTTT.

The V call is TRBV6-4, the J call TRBJ1-6, with D possibly matching TRBD1 (6 bases). Trimming removed 6 bases from V and 6 bases from J, with 18 bases in between. Per germline, CDR1 MRHNA and CDR2 SNTAGT. This CDR3 has 16 amino acids. CDR3 protein: CASSKTGGGSNSPLHF. DNA of the CDR3: TGTGCCAGCAGCAAAACGGGAGGGGGGAGTAATTCACCCCTCCACTTT.

In this sample, this clone turned up a few times. The genes are TRBV7-2 and TRBJ2-1; D is perhaps TRBD2 (6 bases). Germline lookup yields CDR1 SGHTA and CDR2 FQGNSA. The V and J ends lost 1 base and 7 bases respectively, with 11 bases between them. There are 14 residues in the CDR3. CDR3: CASSLGAGPNEQFF. The CDR3 DNA is TGTGCCAGCAGCTTAGGCGCGGGACCGAATGAGCAGTTCTTC.

The chain joins TRBV9 to TRBJ2-7, with D perhaps matching TRBD2 (5 bases). Trimming stripped 7 bases from V and 3 bases from J, with 14 bases between. CDR1 is SGDLS, CDR2 YYNGEE, per germline. The CDR3 runs to 13 residues. CDR3 region: CASAYSGGYEQYF. CDR3 bases: TGTGCCAGCGCTTATTCAGGAGGCTACGAGCAGTACTTC.

This clone came up a few times. This chain joins TRBV30 and TRBJ1-1; D is uncertain. The V gene lost 0 bases and the J gene lost 7 bases, with 6 bases spanning the gap. CDR1 and CDR2 (germline): GTSNPN, SVGIG (reference sequence). This CDR3 is 11 amino acids long. The DNA for the CDR3 is TGTGCCTGGAGTGTTAGCGGTGAAGCTTTCTTT. This encodes CAWSVSGEAFF.

V gene TRBV15 combines with J gene TRBJ2-7, with TRBD1 as a possible D gene (6 bases). CDR3 size: 14 residues. Germline V gene data show CDR1 as LNHNV and CDR2 as YYDKDF (reference sequence). Trimming took 4 bases from V and 3 from J, leaving 13 bases between them. The CDR3 region is CATSTGATLYEQYF. The DNA for the CDR3 is TGTGCCACCAGCACAGGGGCGACCCTCTACGAGCAGTACTTC.